The 13 T cell receptor beta chains in this list originate from one sample, sequenced in a study of T cell repertoires in cytomegalovirus infection. One entry per CDR3 protein, called by TCRdb with MiXCR from the reads. The sample has about 110,000 distinct CDR3 sequences, under 30% seen once. Their cognate antigens are unknown. Source: CD8+ T cells from cultured PBMCs, taken from culture after CMV antigen stimulation. The receptors originated from a human donor in good health (CMV status not recorded). Some clones in this sample may be carry-over from other donors' samples.

V and J are TRBV19 and TRBJ1-2; D might be TRBD1 (6 bases). From germline, CDR1 is LNHDA and CDR2 SQIVND (reference sequence). The V and J ends lost 5 bases and 4 bases respectively, with 14 bases between them. The CDR3 runs 14 residues. The CDR3 here is CASSLTGAAYGYTF. The CDR3 nucleotides are TGTGCCAGTAGTCTGACAGGAGCGGCCTATGGCTACACCTTC.

The rearrangement links TRBV29-1 to TRBJ1-1; D may be TRBD1 (5 bases). Trimming cost V 3 bases and J 5 bases, with 13 bases left between them. Germline CDR1 is SQVTM and CDR2 is ANQGSEA. CDR3 size: 13 residues. The CDR3 nucleotides are TGCAGCGTTGATGCCGGGGAGGGGACTGAAGCTTTCTTT. Translated, it gives CSVDAGEGTEAFF.

This clonotype was seen only a few times. V usage is TRBV2 and J usage is TRBJ1-2, with 10 bases identical to TRBD1. The CDR3 consists of 14 residues. Trimming at V came to 6 bases and at J to 2 bases, leaving 3 bases not matched to a gene. Germline V gene lookup returns CDR1 SNHLY and CDR2 FYNNEI. CDR3 loop: CASRGQGTNYGYTF. CDR3 nucleotides: TGTGCCAGCAGGGGACAGGGGACGAACTATGGCTACACCTTC.

This clonotype was counted between two and nine times. This chain uses TRBV6-5 with TRBJ1-2; D unresolved. Deletions cut 8 bases from V and 0 bases from J, with 13 bases between. Looked up from germline, CDR1 is MNHEY and CDR2 is SVGAGI. CDR3 size: 14 residues. Written as DNA, the CDR3 is TGTGCCAGCCGGAAAGTTCCAGCTAACTATGGCTACACCTTC. Protein product: CASRKVPANYGYTF.

In this sample, this clonotype turned up a few times. The chain is built from TRBV28 and TRBJ2-7; perhaps TRBD1 as D (6 bases). CDR1 and CDR2 from the germline V gene are MDHEN and SYDVKM. The CDR3 spans 13 residues. Trimming removed 7 bases at V and 2 bases at J, with 12 bases between. CDR3 in DNA: TGTGCCAGCAACGCAGGGGTCCCCTACGAGCAGTACTTC. Its protein product is CASNAGVPYEQYF.

The sample holds many counts of this clonotype. The chain uses TRBV7-6 and TRBJ2-7; tentative D call: TRBD1 (6 bases). This CDR3 is 14 amino acids long. The germline V gene has CDR1 SGHVS and CDR2 FNYEAQ. Trimming took off 5 bases at V and 5 bases at J, with 16 bases between the two ends. Written as DNA, the CDR3 is TGTGCCAGCAGCACGACAGGTCCCCTCGACGAGCAGTACTTC. The encoded protein is CASSTTGPLDEQYF.

The genes are TRBV27 and TRBJ1-6; a possible D gene is TRBD1 (5 bases). The CDR3 is 17 amino acids. Germline V gene sequence: CDR1 MNHEY, CDR2 SMNVEV (reference sequence). Trimming stripped 2 bases from V and 5 bases from J, with 16 bases between. CDR3 sequence: CASSLPRWGDDNSPLHF. Written as DNA, the CDR3 is TGTGCCAGCAGTTTACCCCGTTGGGGGGACGATAATTCACCCCTCCACTTT.

The rearrangement uses TRBV27 and TRBJ2-6; no definite D call. Germline V lookup: CDR1 MNHEY, CDR2 SMNVEV (reference sequence). The CDR3 has 15 residues. Trimming cost V 3 bases and J 1 base, with 7 bases left between them. As DNA, the CDR3 is TGTGCCAGCAGTTTGCAAGTATCTGGGGCCAACGTCCTGACTTTC. Protein product: CASSLQVSGANVLTF.

This clonotype was observed many times. The rearrangement links TRBV5-4 to TRBJ2-3; possibly TRBD2 for D (6 bases). Germline assignment: CDR1 SGHNT and CDR2 YYREEE (reference sequence). The CDR3 runs 15 residues. Trimming stripped 4 bases from V and 8 bases from J, with 20 bases between. The CDR3 protein is CASSHSGGPGSTQYF. CDR3 coding DNA: TGTGCCAGCAGCCATAGTGGAGGGCCGGGGAGTACGCAGTATTTT.

In this sample, this clonotype turned up a few times. The chain combines TRBV5-1 with TRBJ1-1; no definite D call. V was shortened by 4 bases and J by 0 bases, with 19 bases between the two germline ends. CDR3 length equals 17 residues. Per germline, CDR1 SGHRS and CDR2 YFSETQ. The CDR3, as DNA: TGCGCCAGCAGCCTGGACTCCGAGCGAACGATGAACACTGAAGCTTTCTTT. Encoded protein: CASSLDSERTMNTEAFF.

The chain is built from TRBV4-1 and TRBJ2-7; no definite D call. The CDR3 sequence is 14 residues long. The V end was cut by 1 base, the J end by 1 base, with 8 bases between. The germline CDR1 and CDR2 sequences are MGHRA and YSYEKL. CDR3 in DNA: TGCGCCAGCAGCCAAGTCAGTGGATCCTACGAGCAGTACTTC. Translation gives CASSQVSGSYEQYF.

V and J are TRBV5-1 and TRBJ1-4; 8 positions match TRBD1. Germline CDR1 SGHRS, CDR2 YFSETQ. Trimming took 0 bases from V and 0 from J; bases not matched to a gene: 7. CDR3 length equals 18 residues. The CDR3 loop reads CASSLAGTGTATNEKLFF. In nucleotides, the CDR3 is TGCGCCAGCAGCTTGGCCGGGACAGGAACCGCAACTAATGAAAAACTGTTTTTT. Looking up the rest from reference TRBV5-1 and TRBJ1-4 gives the full variable domain: KAGVTQTPRYLIKTRGQQVTLSCSPISGHRSVSWYQQTPGQGLQFLFEYFSETQRNKGNFPGRFSGRQFSNSRSEMNVSTLELGDSALYLCASSLAGTGTATNEKLFFGSGTQLSVL.

This chain links TRBV6-5 with TRBJ1-1; D may be TRBD1 (5 bases). This CDR3 comprises 16 residues. From germline, CDR1 is MNHEY and CDR2 SVGAGI. Trimming cost V 0 bases and J 1 base, with 12 bases left between them. The CDR3 sequence is CASSYSLFRENTEAFF. The CDR3 DNA is TGTGCCAGCAGTTACTCCCTTTTCAGGGAGAACACTGAAGCTTTCTTT.